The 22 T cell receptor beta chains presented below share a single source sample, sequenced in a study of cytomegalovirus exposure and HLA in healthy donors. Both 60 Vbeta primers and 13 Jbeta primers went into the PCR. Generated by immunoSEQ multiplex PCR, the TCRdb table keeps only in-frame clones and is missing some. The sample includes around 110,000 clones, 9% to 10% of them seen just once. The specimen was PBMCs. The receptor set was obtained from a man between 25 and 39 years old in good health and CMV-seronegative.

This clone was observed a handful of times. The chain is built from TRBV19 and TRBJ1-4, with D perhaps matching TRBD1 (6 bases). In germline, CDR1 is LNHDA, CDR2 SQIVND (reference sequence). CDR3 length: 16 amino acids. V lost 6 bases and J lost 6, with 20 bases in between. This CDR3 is CASSTHGGRKDEKLFF. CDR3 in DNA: TGTGCCAGTAGCACCCACGGGGGGCGCAAAGATGAAAAACTGTTTTTT.

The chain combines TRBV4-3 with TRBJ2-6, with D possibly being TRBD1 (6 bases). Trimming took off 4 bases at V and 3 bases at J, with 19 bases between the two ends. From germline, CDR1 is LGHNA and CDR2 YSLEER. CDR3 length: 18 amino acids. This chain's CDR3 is CASSPSGAGLLGANVLTF. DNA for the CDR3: TGCGCCAGCAGCCCCTCAGGGGCAGGGTTACTTGGGGCCAACGTCCTGACTTTC.

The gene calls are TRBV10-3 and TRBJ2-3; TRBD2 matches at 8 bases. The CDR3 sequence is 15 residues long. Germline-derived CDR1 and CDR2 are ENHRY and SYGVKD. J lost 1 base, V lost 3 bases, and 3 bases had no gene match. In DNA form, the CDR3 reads TGTGCCATCAGTGACCCGGGACTAGGCACAGATACGCAGTATTTT. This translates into CAISDPGLGTDTQYF.

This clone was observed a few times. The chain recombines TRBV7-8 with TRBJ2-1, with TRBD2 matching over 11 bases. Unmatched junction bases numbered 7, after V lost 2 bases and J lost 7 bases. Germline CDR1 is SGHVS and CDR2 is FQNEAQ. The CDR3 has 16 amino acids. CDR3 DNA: TGTGCCAGCAGCTTACAACTAGCGGGAGTAAGTAATGAGCAGTTCTTC. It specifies CASSLQLAGVSNEQFF.

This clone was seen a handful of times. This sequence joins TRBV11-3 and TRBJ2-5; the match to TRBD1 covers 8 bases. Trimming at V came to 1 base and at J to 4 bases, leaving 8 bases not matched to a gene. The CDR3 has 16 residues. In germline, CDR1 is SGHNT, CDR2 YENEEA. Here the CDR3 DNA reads TGTGCCAGCAGCTTAGGTGGCCAGGGGGCCGGAGAGACCCAGTACTTC. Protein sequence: CASSLGGQGAGETQYF.

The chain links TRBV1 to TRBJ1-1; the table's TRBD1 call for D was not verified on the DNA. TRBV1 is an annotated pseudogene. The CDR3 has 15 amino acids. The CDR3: CTSSQKEGAVVEAFF. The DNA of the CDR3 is TGCACCAGCAGCCAAAAGGAGGGGGCCGTTGTTGAAGCTTTCTTT.

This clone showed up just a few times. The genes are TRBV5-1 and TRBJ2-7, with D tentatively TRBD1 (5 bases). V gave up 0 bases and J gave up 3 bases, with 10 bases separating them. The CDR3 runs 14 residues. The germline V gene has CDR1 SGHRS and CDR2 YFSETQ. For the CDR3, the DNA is TGCGCCAGCAGCTTGGGAGACAGAGTCTACGAGCAGTACTTC. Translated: CASSLGDRVYEQYF.

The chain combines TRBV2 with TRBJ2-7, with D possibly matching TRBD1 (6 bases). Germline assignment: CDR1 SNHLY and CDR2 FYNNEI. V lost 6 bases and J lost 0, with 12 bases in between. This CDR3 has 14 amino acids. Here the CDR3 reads CASRYRESSYEQYF. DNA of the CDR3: TGTGCCAGCAGGTACAGGGAAAGCTCCTACGAGCAGTACTTC.

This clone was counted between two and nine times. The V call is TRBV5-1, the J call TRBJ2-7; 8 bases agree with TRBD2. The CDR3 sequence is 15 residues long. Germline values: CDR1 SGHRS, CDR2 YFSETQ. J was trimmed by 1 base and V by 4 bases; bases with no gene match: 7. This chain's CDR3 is CASSGLAGLSYEQYF. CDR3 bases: TGCGCCAGCAGCGGGCTAGCGGGCCTTTCCTACGAGCAGTACTTC.

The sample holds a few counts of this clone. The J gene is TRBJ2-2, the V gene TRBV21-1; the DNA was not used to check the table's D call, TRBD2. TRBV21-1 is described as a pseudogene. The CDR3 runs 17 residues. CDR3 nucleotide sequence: TGTGCCAGCAGCCCTCCGAGGGGGGGCCCTCCTACCGGGGAGCTGTTTTTT. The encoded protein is CASSPPRGGPPTGELFF.

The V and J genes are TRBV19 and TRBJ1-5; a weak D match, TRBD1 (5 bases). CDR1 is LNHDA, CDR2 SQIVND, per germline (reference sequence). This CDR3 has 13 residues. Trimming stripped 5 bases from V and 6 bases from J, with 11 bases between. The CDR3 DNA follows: TGTGCCAGTAGTGGGAGGGGTTCTCAGCCCCAGCATTTT. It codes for CASSGRGSQPQHF. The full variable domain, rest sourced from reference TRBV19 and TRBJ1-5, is DGGITQSPKYLFRKEGQNVTLSCEQNLNHDAMYWYRQDPGQGLRLIYYSQIVNDFQKGDIAEGYSVSREKKESFPLTVTSAQKNPTAFYLCASSGRGSQPQHFGDGTRLSIL.

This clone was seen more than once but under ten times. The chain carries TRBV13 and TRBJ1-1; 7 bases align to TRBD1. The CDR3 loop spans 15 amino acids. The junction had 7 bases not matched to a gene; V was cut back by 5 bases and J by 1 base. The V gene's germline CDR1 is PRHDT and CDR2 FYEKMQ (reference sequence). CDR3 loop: CASSPLGQKNTEAFF. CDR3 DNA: TGTGCCAGCAGCCCCCTGGGACAGAAGAACACTGAAGCTTTCTTT.

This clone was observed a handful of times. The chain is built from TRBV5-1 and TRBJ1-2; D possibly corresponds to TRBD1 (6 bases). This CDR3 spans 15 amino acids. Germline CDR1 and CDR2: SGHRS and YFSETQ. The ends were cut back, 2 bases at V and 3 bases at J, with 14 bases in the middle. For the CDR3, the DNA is TGCGCCAGCAGCTTCACCCCAGGGGTGGACTATGGCTACACCTTC. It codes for CASSFTPGVDYGYTF.

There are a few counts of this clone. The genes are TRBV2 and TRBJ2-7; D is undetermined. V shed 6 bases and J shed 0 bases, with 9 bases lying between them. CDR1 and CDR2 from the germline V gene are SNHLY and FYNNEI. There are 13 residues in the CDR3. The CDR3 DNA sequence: TGTGCCAGCAGCCCCGACTCCTCCTACGAGCAGTACTTC. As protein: CASSPDSSYEQYF.

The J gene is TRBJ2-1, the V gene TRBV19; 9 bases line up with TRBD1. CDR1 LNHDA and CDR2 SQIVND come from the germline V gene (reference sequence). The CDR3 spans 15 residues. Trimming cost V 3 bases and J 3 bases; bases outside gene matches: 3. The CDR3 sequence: CASSIGTGFYNEQFF. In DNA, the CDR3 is TGTGCCAGTAGTATTGGGACAGGGTTCTACAATGAGCAGTTCTTC.

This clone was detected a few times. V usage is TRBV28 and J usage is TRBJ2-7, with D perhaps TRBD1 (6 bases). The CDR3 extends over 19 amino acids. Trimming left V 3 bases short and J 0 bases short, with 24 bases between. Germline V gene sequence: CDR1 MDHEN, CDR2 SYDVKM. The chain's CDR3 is CASSFRAGSVRGSSYEQYF. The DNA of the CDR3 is TGTGCCAGCAGTTTTCGGGCAGGGTCAGTGAGGGGGAGCTCCTACGAGCAGTACTTC.

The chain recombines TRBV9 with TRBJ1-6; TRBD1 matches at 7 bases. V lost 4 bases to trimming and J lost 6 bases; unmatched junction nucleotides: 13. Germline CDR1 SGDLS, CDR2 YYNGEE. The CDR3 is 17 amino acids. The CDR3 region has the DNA TGTGCCAGCAGCTCTTCAAACAGGGGAACACCTAATTCACCCCTCCACTTT. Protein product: CASSSSNRGTPNSPLHF.

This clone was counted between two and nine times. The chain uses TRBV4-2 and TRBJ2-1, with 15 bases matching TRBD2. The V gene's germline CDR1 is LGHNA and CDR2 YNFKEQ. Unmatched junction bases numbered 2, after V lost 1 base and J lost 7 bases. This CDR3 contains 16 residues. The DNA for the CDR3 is TGTGCCAGCAGCCAAGGGACTAGCGGGAGGGGGAATGAGCAGTTCTTC. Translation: CASSQGTSGRGNEQFF.

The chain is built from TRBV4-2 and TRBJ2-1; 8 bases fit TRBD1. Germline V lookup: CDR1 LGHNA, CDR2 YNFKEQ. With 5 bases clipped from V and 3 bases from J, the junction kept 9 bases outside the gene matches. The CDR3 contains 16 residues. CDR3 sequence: CASSSGQGWDYNEQFF. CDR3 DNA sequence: TGTGCCAGCAGCTCCGGACAGGGATGGGACTACAATGAGCAGTTCTTC.

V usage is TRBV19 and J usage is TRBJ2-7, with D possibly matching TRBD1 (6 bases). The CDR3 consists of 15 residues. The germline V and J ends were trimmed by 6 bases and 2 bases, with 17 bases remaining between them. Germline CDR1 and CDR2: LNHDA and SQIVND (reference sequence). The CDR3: CASSPGTGPTYEQYF. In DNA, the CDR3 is TGTGCCAGTAGCCCTGGTACAGGGCCAACCTACGAGCAGTACTTC.

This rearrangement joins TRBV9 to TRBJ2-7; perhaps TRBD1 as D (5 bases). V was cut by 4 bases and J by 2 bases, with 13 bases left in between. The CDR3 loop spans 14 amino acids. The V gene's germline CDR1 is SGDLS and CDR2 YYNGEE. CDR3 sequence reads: CASSPQGLPYEQYF. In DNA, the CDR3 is TGTGCCAGCAGCCCTCAGGGCCTTCCCTACGAGCAGTACTTC.

The CDR3: CASSYSAGRGGYEQYF. Here the CDR3 DNA reads TGTGCCAGCAGTTACTCGGCGGGAAGGGGAGGCTACGAGCAGTACTTC. The chain couples TRBV6-5 to TRBJ2-5; the D gene is possibly TRBD2 (6 bases). The closer fit of TRBJ2-7 to the DNA end suggests the J call may be wrong. The CDR3 spans 16 residues. Germline values: CDR1 MNHEY, CDR2 SVGAGI.